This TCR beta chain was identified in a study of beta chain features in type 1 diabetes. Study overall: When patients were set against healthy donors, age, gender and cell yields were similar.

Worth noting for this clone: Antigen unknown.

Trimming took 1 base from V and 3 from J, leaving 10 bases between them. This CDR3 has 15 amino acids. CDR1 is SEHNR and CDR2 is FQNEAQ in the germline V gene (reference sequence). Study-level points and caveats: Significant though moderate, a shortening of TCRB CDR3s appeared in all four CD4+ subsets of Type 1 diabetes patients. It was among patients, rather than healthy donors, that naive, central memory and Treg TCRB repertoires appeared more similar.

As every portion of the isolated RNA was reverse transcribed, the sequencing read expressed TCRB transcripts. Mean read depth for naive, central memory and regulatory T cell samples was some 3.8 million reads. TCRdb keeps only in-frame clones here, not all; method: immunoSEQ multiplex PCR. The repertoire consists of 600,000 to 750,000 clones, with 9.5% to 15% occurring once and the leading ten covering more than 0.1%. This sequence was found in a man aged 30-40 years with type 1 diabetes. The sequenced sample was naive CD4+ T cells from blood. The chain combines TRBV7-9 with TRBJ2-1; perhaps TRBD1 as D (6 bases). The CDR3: CASSLGPGDYNEQFF. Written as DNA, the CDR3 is TGTGCCAGCAGCTTAGGGCCAGGGGACTACAATGAGCAGTTCTTC.